This TCR beta chain is from a study of CD8 T cells in Susac syndrome. It was with random hexamers that roughly 0.5 to 1 ug RNA was reverse transcribed. TCRdb fed the immunoSEQ multiplex PCR reads into MiXCR, producing one record per CDR3 protein. Of about 140,000 distinct CDR3 sequences in the sample, roughly 94% were seen once. Negative isolation yielded the CD8+ and CD4+ T cells, while FACS enriched the TEMRA cells. Losses at the gene ends were 7 bases for V and 2 bases for J; bases not matched to a gene: 5. The CDR3 spans 14 residues. CDR1 is KGHDR and CDR2 is SFDVKD in the germline V gene. Sequencing used CD4+ T cells from PBMCs. The origin of this receptor is a human donor in good health. This chain joins TRBV24-1 and TRBJ2-3; TRBD2 matches at 7 bases. The CDR3 reads CATRPAGSTDTQYF. In nucleotides, the CDR3 is TGTGCCACCAGGCCAGCGGGATCCACAGATACGCAGTATTTT.